Below, 27 T cell receptor beta chains from the same sample are listed, as sequenced in a study of tumor and adjacent non-tumor tissue in lung cancer. The library came from three nested PCR rounds adapted from ARM-PCR protocols. TCRdb fed the multiplex PCR reads into MiXCR, producing one record per CDR3 protein. The sample yields 75,000 to 100,000 distinct CDR3 sequences, about 70% seen once. RNA was extracted from bulk tissue without any cell sorting. The sample taken for sequencing was lung tumor tissue. Receptors were obtained from a man between 60 and 75 years old with non-small cell lung cancer.

The J gene is TRBJ1-1, the V gene TRBV28; TRBD1 matches at 8 bases. V gave up 6 bases and J gave up 1 base; unmatched junction bases: 13. The CDR3 totals 17 residues. Germline assignment: CDR1 MDHEN and CDR2 SYDVKM. The CDR3 protein is CASSRCGTGTGNTEAFF. The CDR3 DNA follows: TGTGCCAGCAGCCGCTGTGGGACAGGAACTGGGAACACTGAAGCTTTCTTT.

This clonotype has just one count. Its ends do not fully match the called genes, so a read error is possible. In nucleotides, the CDR3 is TGTACCAGCAGCCGTCGGGGTCGCAATCAGCCCCAGCATTTT. Its protein product is CTSSRRGRNQPQHF. The chain has TRBV6-5 and TRBJ1-5, with unresolved D. The germline gives CDR1 MNHEY, CDR2 SVGAGI. CDR3 size: 14 residues.

This clonotype has a single count. Without the conserved terminal phenylalanine or tryptophan, this CDR3 likely stems from a read error. J is TRBJ2-1 and V is TRBV6-1; D tentatively reads TRBD1 or TRBD2 (5 bases each). Germline V gene sequence: CDR1 MNHNS, CDR2 SASEGT. The CDR3 totals 15 residues. DNA of the CDR3: TGTGTCAGCAGCCCGGGACCAGACTCCTACAATGAGCAGTTCTTA. Translating it yields CVSSPGPDSYNEQFL.

The chain recombines TRBV5-1 with TRBJ1-1; D not certain. The CDR3 runs to 16 residues. V was shortened by 0 bases and J by 5 bases, with 17 bases between the two germline ends. Germline CDR1 is SGHRS and CDR2 is YFSETQ. CDR3 in amino acids: CASSLGSAYSLTEAFF. In DNA form, the CDR3 reads TGCGCCAGCAGCTTGGGTTCGGCATATTCCTTGACTGAAGCTTTCTTT.

For this clonotype: This clone may be a read error of a much larger clone one base away. The V and J genes are TRBV20-1 and TRBJ2-7; 14 positions match TRBD2. Germline CDR1 reads DFQATT; CDR2 reads SNEGSKA (reference sequence). Trimming cost V 3 bases and J 1 base; bases outside gene matches: 5. The CDR3 loop spans 16 amino acids. CDR3 DNA sequence: TGCAGTGCTAGTGGGACTAGCGGGGGCTCTTCCTACGAGCAGTACTTC. This translates into CSASGTSGGSSYEQYF.

The V gene is TRBV29-1, the J gene TRBJ2-3, with TRBD2 matching over 8 bases. The CDR3 sequence is 12 residues long. J was trimmed by 1 base and V by 7 bases; bases with no gene match: 1. CDR1 SQVTM and CDR2 ANQGSEA come from the germline V gene. CDR3 protein: CSATSGTDTQYF. CDR3 nucleotide sequence: TGCAGCGCGACTAGCGGCACAGATACGCAGTATTTT.

Of note for this clonotype: This likely comes from a read error, as the CDR3 has no conserved phenylalanine or tryptophan at its end. This chain connects TRBV11-1 to TRBJ2-5; D is unresolved. Germline CDR1 and CDR2: SGHAT and FQDESV (reference sequence). V lost 4 bases to trimming and J lost 0 bases, with 9 bases between them. This CDR3 comprises 14 residues. CDR3 loop: CASSSGRDQETQYI. The CDR3 DNA reads as TGTGCCAGCAGCTCCGGACGGGACCAAGAGACCCAGTACATC.

For this clonotype: An end of the junction differs from the germline gene, which may be a read error. V is TRBV11-2 and J is TRBJ2-1; TRBD1 or TRBD2 may be the D gene (5 bases each). Germline CDR1 reads SGHAT; CDR2 reads FQNNGV. The CDR3 is made up of 17 amino acids. The DNA of the CDR3 is TGTGCCAGCAGCTTGGTGGGTGAACTGCCTTACCGAGGGGAGCAGTCCTTC. It yields the protein CASSLVGELPYRGEQSF.

V and J are TRBV28 and TRBJ2-7; D may correspond to TRBD1 or TRBD2 (6 bases each). This CDR3 is built from 14 residues. Germline values: CDR1 MDHEN, CDR2 SYDVKM. Trimming removed 5 bases from V and 5 bases from J, with 16 bases in between. The CDR3 reads CASSPRGGRDEQYF. In nucleotides, the CDR3 is TGTGCCAGCAGTCCGAGAGGGGGGCGGGACGAGCAGTACTTC.

This clonotype was picked up one time. This could be a read error, since a much larger clone is one nucleotide away. The CDR3 spells CASSLGVEAKNIQYF. Here the CDR3 DNA reads TGTGCCAGCAGCTTAGGGGTAGAAGCCAAAAACATTCAGTACTTC. The chain links TRBV13 to TRBJ2-4; D is unclear. Looked up from germline, CDR1 is PRHDT and CDR2 is FYEKMQ (reference sequence). CDR3 length: 15 amino acids. V was trimmed by 0 bases and J by 0 bases, leaving 6 bases between them.

This clonotype appeared many times. The chain combines TRBV12-3 or TRBV12-4 with TRBJ2-1, with D possibly TRBD2 on 5 matching bases. The CDR3 has 12 amino acids. The V end was cut by 4 bases, the J end by 12 bases, with 13 bases between. The CDR3: CASSSPPTMQFF. The CDR3 region has the DNA TGTGCCAGCAGTTCCCCCCCGACTATGCAGTTCTTC.

A word on this clonotype: In this CDR3 the conserved last residue, phenylalanine or tryptophan, is missing, so a read error is likely. This chain joins TRBV5-4 and TRBJ2-5; perhaps TRBD1 as D (6 bases). The V gene's germline CDR1 is SGHNT and CDR2 YYREEE (reference sequence). This CDR3 has 14 residues. CDR3 region: CASCVSGTLESQYS. DNA for the CDR3: TGTGCCAGCTGCGTATCCGGGACATTAGAGTCCCAGTACTCC.

This clonotype is judged medium-sized. The chain recombines TRBV12-3 or TRBV12-4 with TRBJ1-1; D gene unclear. The CDR3 consists of 12 residues. The V and J ends lost 4 bases and 9 bases respectively, with 12 bases between them. CDR3 nucleotides: TGTGCCAGCAGTTCCGGCTGGGATCAAGCTTTCTTT. Its protein is CASSSGWDQAFF.

Ten or more counts support this clonotype. The chain recombines TRBV12-3 or TRBV12-4 with TRBJ2-5; TRBD2 aligns across 7 bases. This CDR3 region has 16 residues. The trim removed 2 bases at V and 2 bases at J, leaving 8 bases unmatched. CDR3 region: CASSLRERAGQETQYF. The CDR3 nucleotides are TGTGCCAGCAGTTTAAGGGAAAGAGCGGGACAAGAGACCCAGTACTTC.

This clonotype was counted between two and nine times. This sequence joins TRBV29-1 and TRBJ2-1; 9 bases agree with TRBD2. Germline V gives CDR1 SQVTM, CDR2 ANQGSEA. V trimming: 8 bases; J trimming: 14 bases; junction bases outside the gene matches: 10. This CDR3 is built from 11 residues. The CDR3 region is CSTTGTSRKFF. CDR3 in DNA: TGCAGCACCACGGGGACTAGCAGGAAGTTCTTC.

V gene TRBV5-1 combines with J gene TRBJ2-1; either TRBD1 or TRBD2 may fit D (5 bases each). The CDR3 runs to 16 residues. Germline values: CDR1 SGHRS, CDR2 YFSETQ. The V gene lost 5 bases and the J gene lost 3 bases, with 18 bases spanning the gap. The CDR3 DNA is TGCGCCAGCAGAAAACCCGGGACGGGGTTCTACAATGAGCAGTTCTTC. It is translated as CASRKPGTGFYNEQFF.

This clonotype was picked up one time. A read error may be the cause here, since a much bigger clone is one base away. This sequence joins TRBV20-1 and TRBJ2-2; D gene unclear. Germline assignment: CDR1 DFQATT and CDR2 SNEGSKA (reference sequence). The V and J ends lost 8 bases and 5 bases respectively, with 12 bases between them. The length of the CDR3 is 12 residues. This CDR3 is CSTIGRTGELFF. CDR3 coding DNA: TGCAGTACTATCGGGCGAACCGGGGAGCTGTTTTTT.

About this clonotype itself: A read error may explain this, as a much larger clone is one base away. V is TRBV12-3 or TRBV12-4 and J is TRBJ2-7, with TRBD1 matching over 9 bases. The CDR3 runs to 13 residues. For the CDR3, the DNA is TGTGCCATCAGCCTCGGGACAGGGTACGGGCAGTACTTC. This encodes CAISLGTGYGQYF.

This clonotype was observed many times. This chain uses TRBV5-4 with TRBJ2-7; no clear D. V lost 0 bases and J lost 0, with 13 bases in between. Germline V gene lookup returns CDR1 SGHNT and CDR2 YYREEE (reference sequence). This CDR3 region has 16 residues. The CDR3 sequence is CASSLAVSGFSYEQYF. The CDR3 DNA reads as TGTGCCAGCAGCTTGGCCGTGTCAGGATTCTCCTACGAGCAGTACTTC.

Regarding this clonotype: The germline gene is not matched at one end of the junction; a read error may be the cause. The chain links TRBV12-3 or TRBV12-4 to TRBJ2-3, with 12 bases identical to TRBD2. This CDR3 is 17 amino acids long. This chain's CDR3 is CTSGLKLAGGGTDTQYF. For the CDR3, the DNA is TGTACCAGCGGTTTAAAACTAGCGGGGGGTGGCACAGATACGCAGTATTTT.

This clonotype was detected only once. The junction departs from germline at one end; a sequencing error may be responsible. The chain links TRBV4-1 to TRBJ1-1; a weak D match, TRBD1 (6 bases). CDR3 length equals 11 residues. Germline CDR1 MGHRA, CDR2 YSYEKL. The CDR3 loop is CACSQGTEAFF. As DNA, the CDR3 is TGCGCCTGCAGCCAGGGGACTGAAGCTTTCTTC.

This clonotype showed up just a few times. A much larger clone is a single base away; this may be a read error. CDR3 in DNA: TGTACCAGCATTGGGACTAGCGGGATGGCTCGCACAGATACGCAGTATTTT. Its translation is CTSIGTSGMARTDTQYF. This chain joins TRBV6-6 and TRBJ2-3; 13 nucleotides align to TRBD2. The CDR3 sequence is 17 residues long. Germline lookup yields CDR1 MNHNY and CDR2 SVGAGI (reference sequence).

This clonotype was recorded many times. A read error may account for a junction end that differs from germline. This chain uses TRBV29-1 with TRBJ2-3; no clear D gene. The CDR3 extends over 13 amino acids. Germline lookup yields CDR1 SQVTM and CDR2 ANQGSEA. CDR3 nucleotide sequence: TGCAGCGGTTGTGACATAGTCACAGATACGCAGTGTTTT. As protein: CSGCDIVTDTQCF.

The V and J genes are TRBV6-2 or TRBV6-3 and TRBJ2-1; perhaps TRBD2 as D (5 bases). V gave up 7 bases and J gave up 4 bases, with 11 bases separating them. Germline lookup yields CDR1 MNHEY and CDR2 SVGEGT. The CDR3 runs to 13 residues. The CDR3 DNA reads TGTGCCAGCAACCTGGGAGAGTACAATGAGCAGTTCTTC. This codes for CASNLGEYNEQFF.

This chain links TRBV29-1 with TRBJ2-2, with D maybe TRBD1 (6 bases). V dropped 6 bases and J dropped 2 bases, with 13 bases sitting between them. The CDR3 is made up of 14 amino acids. Germline V CDR1 and CDR2: SQVTM, ANQGSEA. For the CDR3, the DNA is TGCAGCGTGGTCAGGGACACCAACACCGGGGAGCTGTTTTTT. It translates to CSVVRDTNTGELFF.

The table lists this clonotype with a count of one. Since the CDR3 does not end with the conserved phenylalanine or tryptophan, this likely comes from a read error. V and J are TRBV4-1 and TRBJ2-2, with D unclear. The CDR3 totals 16 residues. Germline CDR1 reads MGHRA; CDR2 reads YSYEKL. V shed 0 bases and J shed 6 bases, with 14 bases lying between them. The CDR3 coding sequence is TGCGCCAGCAGCCAAGAGCAAGGATCCGACGCCGGGGAGCTGTTTCTT. Amino acids: CASSQEQGSDAGELFL.

Concerning this clonotype: Since a much larger clone is just one base distant, this may be a read error. The V and J genes are TRBV14 and TRBJ2-5; 10 positions agree with TRBD2. Looked up from germline, CDR1 is SGHDN and CDR2 is FVKESK. This CDR3 has 17 amino acids. CDR3 region: CASSEERTSGPQKTQYF. DNA for the CDR3: TGTGCCAGCAGCGAAGAGAGGACTAGCGGTCCCCAAAAGACCCAGTACTTC.